The 21 T cell receptor beta chains given below trace back to one sample, sequenced in a study of blood T cell repertoires in COVID-19. Libraries were prepared by immunoSEQ multiplex PCR; TCRdb keeps only in-frame clonotypes and omits some of them. The sample yields 150,000 to 200,000 clones, 90% seen once. Sequencing was performed on peripheral blood. The receptors originated from a man in his sixties with active or convalescent COVID-19.

The table lists this clone with a count of one. The rearrangement links TRBV27 to TRBJ1-1; maybe TRBD1 (5 bases). Germline V gene data show CDR1 as MNHEY and CDR2 as SMNVEV (reference sequence). The CDR3 is 15 residues long. V shed 5 bases and J shed 6 bases, with 19 bases lying between them. The CDR3 sequence is CASSPSSGLGAEAFF. CDR3 coding DNA: TGTGCCAGCAGTCCATCATCAGGGCTAGGGGCTGAAGCTTTCTTT.

The rearrangement joins TRBV4-1 to TRBJ1-2; the match to TRBD1 covers 9 bases. CDR1 and CDR2 (germline): MGHRA, YSYEKL. With V trimmed by 0 bases and J by 7 bases, 3 bases remained unmatched. CDR3 length: 14 amino acids. The CDR3 DNA reads TGCGCCAGCAGCCAAGAGGGACAGGGTATTGGCTACACCTTC. As protein: CASSQEGQGIGYTF.

The chain combines TRBV7-2 with TRBJ1-2; D not resolved. With 2 bases removed from V and 8 bases from J, the gap between germline ends came to 15 bases. The CDR3 has 14 residues. Germline V lookup: CDR1 SGHTA, CDR2 FQGNSA. The DNA of the CDR3 is TGTGCCAGCAGCTTACACAACAGTGGGTACGGCTACACCTTC. It is translated as CASSLHNSGYGYTF. Full variable domain (rest looked up from reference TRBV7-2 and TRBJ1-2): GAGVSQSPSNKVTEKGKDVELRCDPISGHTALYWYRQSLGQGLEFLIYFQGNSAPDKSGLPSDRFSAERTGGSVSTLTIQRTQQEDSAVYLCASSLHNSGYGYTFGSGTRLTVV.

The V and J genes are TRBV13 and TRBJ1-1; D call uncertain. Germline V gene data show CDR1 as PRHDT and CDR2 as FYEKMQ (reference sequence). This CDR3 region has 9 residues. Deletions cut 8 bases from V and 11 bases from J, with 9 bases between. For the CDR3, the DNA is TGTGCCAGCGACCCGAGGGCTTTCTTT. Translating it yields CASDPRAFF.

As to this clone: Other DNA sequences from this sample encode an identical CDR3 as well. The rearrangement links TRBV6-5 to TRBJ2-7, with 8 bases that match TRBD1. The CDR3 totals 15 residues. Unmatched junction bases numbered 5, after V lost 0 bases and J lost 4 bases. In germline, CDR1 is MNHEY, CDR2 SVGAGI. The CDR3 region is CASSYSAGGGYEQYF. The CDR3 DNA reads TGTGCCAGCAGTTACTCGGCAGGGGGCGGTTACGAGCAGTACTTC.

This clone turned up a few times. The chain carries TRBV13 and TRBJ1-1; 10 nucleotides line up with TRBD1. V dropped 10 bases and J dropped 5; count of bases not matched to a gene: 4. The CDR3 sequence is 12 residues long. From germline, CDR1 is PRHDT and CDR2 FYEKMQ (reference sequence). The CDR3: CAIRQGATEAFF. The CDR3 DNA reads TGTGCCATAAGACAGGGGGCAACTGAAGCTTTCTTT. Variable domain in full (rest from reference TRBV13 and TRBJ1-1): AAGVIQSPRHLIKEKRETATLKCYPIPRHDTVYWYQQGPGQDPQFLISFYEKMQSDKGSIPDRFSAQQFSDYHSELNMSSLELGDSALYFCAIRQGATEAFFGQGTRLTVV.

CDR3 DNA sequence: TGTGCCAGCAGCTTGCCTCCTAGCGGATACAATGAGCAGTTCTTC. Translation: CASSLPPSGYNEQFF. The chain has TRBV5-4 and TRBJ2-1, with 7 nucleotides matching TRBD2. V lost 1 base and J lost 4; bases outside the gene matches: 5. CDR1 and CDR2 (germline): SGHNT, YYREEE (reference sequence). The CDR3 extends over 15 amino acids.

This clone came up once. J is TRBJ1-6 and V is TRBV18, with a tentative D call TRBD1 (6 bases). The V and J ends lost 2 bases and 6 bases respectively, with 11 bases between them. The CDR3 is 15 amino acids. The germline V gene encodes CDR1 KGHSH and CDR2 LQKENI. The CDR3 protein is CASSPLGQSNSPLHF. The CDR3 DNA follows: TGTGCCAGCTCACCATTAGGACAGAGTAATTCACCCCTCCACTTT. The variable domain in full, completed from reference TRBV18 and TRBJ1-6, reads NAGVMQNPRHLVRRRGQEARLRCSPMKGHSHVYWYRQLPEEGLKFMVYLQKENIIDESGMPKERFSAEFPKEGPSILRIQQVVRGDSAAYFCASSPLGQSNSPLHFGNGTRLTVT.

The V call is TRBV5-6, the J call TRBJ1-1, with 8 bases that match TRBD1. The germline V gene encodes CDR1 SGHDT and CDR2 YYEEEE. Trimming cost V 5 bases and J 4 bases; bases outside gene matches: 4. The CDR3 contains 13 residues. The DNA of the CDR3 is TGTGCCAGCAGACCCGACAGGGGCACTGAAGCTTTCTTT. This codes for CASRPDRGTEAFF.

The J gene is TRBJ2-2, the V gene TRBV29-1; D is undetermined. Germline V gene sequence: CDR1 SQVTM, CDR2 ANQGSEA. The CDR3 runs to 11 residues. Between the trimmed V and J ends, which lost 6 bases and 2 bases, there was a span of 4 bases. As DNA, the CDR3 is TGCAGCGTCAGAAACACCGGGGAGCTGTTTTTT. Amino acids: CSVRNTGELFF.

As concerns this clone: Additional DNA sequences in this sample encode the identical CDR3. The rearrangement uses TRBV10-3 and TRBJ2-2; D remains unclear. The ends were cut back, 3 bases at V and 0 bases at J, with 5 bases in the middle. CDR1 is ENHRY and CDR2 is SYGVKD in the germline V gene. CDR3 length: 14 amino acids. The CDR3 coding sequence is TGTGCCATCAGTGACGGTCCGAACACCGGGGAGCTGTTTTTT. Protein: CAISDGPNTGELFF.

The gene calls are TRBV24-1 and TRBJ2-2, with 14 positions matching TRBD2. The CDR3 covers 15 residues. V shed 10 bases and J 2 bases; nucleotides not matched to a gene: 2. Germline V lookup: CDR1 KGHDR, CDR2 SFDVKD. CDR3 amino acids: CATGTSGGNTGELFF. In nucleotides, the CDR3 is TGTGCCACAGGGACTAGCGGGGGTAACACCGGGGAGCTGTTTTTT.

This chain uses TRBV5-1 with TRBJ2-3, with D perhaps TRBD2 (5 bases). Trimming removed 1 base at V and 1 base at J, with 10 bases between. The CDR3 extends over 15 amino acids. Looked up from germline, CDR1 is SGHRS and CDR2 is YFSETQ. CDR3 nucleotides: TGCGCCAGCAGCTTGATTTTCGGGGGCACAGATACGCAGTATTTT. Translation gives CASSLIFGGTDTQYF.

The chain joins TRBV2 to TRBJ2-5; 9 bases map to TRBD1. CDR3 length equals 14 residues. J gave up 4 bases and V 9 bases, and 9 bases lay outside the gene matches. Germline CDR1 is SNHLY and CDR2 is FYNNEI. This chain's CDR3 is CASSDRGFRETQYF. The CDR3 DNA is TGTGCCAGTTCGGACAGGGGTTTTCGAGAGACCCAGTACTTC.

The chain joins TRBV15 to TRBJ1-4; TRBD1 matches 7 bases. This CDR3 region has 15 residues. The trim removed 2 bases at V and 7 bases at J, leaving 7 bases unmatched. The germline CDR1 and CDR2 sequences are LNHNV and YYDKDF (reference sequence). The CDR3 nucleotides read TGTGCCACCAGCAGATATCAGGGGGTGGCTGAAAAACTGTTTTTT. Its translation is CATSRYQGVAEKLFF. Using reference TRBV15 and TRBJ1-4 for the parts outside the CDR3, the full variable domain is DAMVIQNPRYQVTQFGKPVTLSCSQTLNHNVMYWYQQKSSQAPKLLFHYYDKDFNNEADTPDNFQSRRPNTSFCFLDIRSPGLGDTAMYLCATSRYQGVAEKLFFGSGTQLSVL.

The chain has TRBV3-1 (or the pseudogene TRBV3-2) and TRBJ2-7, with a possible D match to TRBD2 (5 bases). CDR3 length: 15 residues. V was shortened by 1 base and J by 4 bases, with 14 bases between the two germline ends. In germline, CDR1 is LGHDT, CDR2 YNNKEL (reference sequence). CDR3 in DNA: TGTGCCAGCAGCCAAGGGGCTAGGAGAGGGTACGAGCAGTACTTC. Amino acid sequence: CASSQGARRGYEQYF.

The chain combines TRBV5-4 with TRBJ2-5, with TRBD2 identical over 8 bases. J gave up 1 base and V 4 bases, and 6 bases lay outside the gene matches. In germline, CDR1 is SGHNT, CDR2 YYREEE (reference sequence). The CDR3 covers 15 residues. CDR3 DNA sequence: TGTGCCAGCAGCCTCAGCGGGGGACCCCAAGAGACCCAGTACTTC. Protein product: CASSLSGGPQETQYF.

The chain employs TRBV5-1 and TRBJ1-1; 8 positions agree with TRBD1. The germline CDR1 and CDR2 sequences are SGHRS and YFSETQ. Unmatched junction bases numbered 5, after V lost 7 bases and J lost 3 bases. This CDR3 is 13 amino acids long. The CDR3 sequence: CASLGQGDTEAFF. DNA of the CDR3: TGCGCCAGCCTAGGACAGGGTGACACTGAAGCTTTCTTT.

This chain joins TRBV4-1 and TRBJ1-2; D gene unclear. CDR1 is MGHRA and CDR2 is YSYEKL in the germline V gene. The length of the CDR3 is 13 residues. With 0 bases removed from V and 8 bases from J, the gap between germline ends came to 10 bases. This chain's CDR3 is CASSQDGWRGYTF. The CDR3 nucleotides are TGCGCCAGCAGCCAAGATGGGTGGCGGGGCTACACCTTC.

The genes are TRBV27 and TRBJ1-1, with a weak D call TRBD1 (6 bases). The V end was cut by 5 bases, the J end by 0 bases, with 10 bases between. CDR1 and CDR2 (germline): MNHEY, SMNVEV (reference sequence). The CDR3 contains 14 residues. The CDR3 nucleotides are TGTGCCAGCAGTCTACAGGGACTGAACACTGAAGCTTTCTTT. Translation: CASSLQGLNTEAFF.

CDR3 amino acids: CSVEGLRVYNEQFF. CDR3 DNA sequence: TGCAGCGTTGAGGGGTTGAGGGTCTACAATGAGCAGTTCTTC. The chain uses TRBV29-1 and TRBJ2-1, with D perhaps matching TRBD2 (5 bases). The germline V gene has CDR1 SQVTM and CDR2 ANQGSEA. V lost 3 bases and J lost 3, with 12 bases in between. The CDR3 extends over 14 amino acids.